This T cell receptor (beta chain) emerged from a study of beta chain features in type 1 diabetes. Study results and limitations: Reduced insertions and increased deletions marked VDJ junctions in type 1 diabetes patients. Type 1 diabetes patients showed a moderate but significant shortening of TCRB CDR3s in all four CD4+ subsets.

The investigators reverse transcribed all of the isolated RNA, so they sequenced expressed TCRB transcripts. Assay: immunoSEQ multiplex PCR; the TCRdb copy retains only in-frame clones and omits some. Of some 150,000 clones listed, about 9% are singletons. Trimming cost V 7 bases and J 0 bases; bases outside gene matches: 6. The CDR3 consists of 15 residues. The germline CDR1 and CDR2 sequences are SNHLY and FYNNEI. Regarding this clone: Its antigen remains unidentified.

This chain connects TRBV2 to TRBJ2-7, with 10 bases identical to TRBD2. Sequencing was carried out using central memory CD4+ T cells from blood. The receptor was isolated from a woman aged 25 to 45 with type 1 diabetes. For the CDR3, the DNA is TGTGCCAGCACACGGACTAGCGGATTCTCCTACGAGCAGTACTTC. Residues: CASTRTSGFSYEQYF.